One and the same sample provided the 5 T cell receptor beta chains below, sequenced in a study of cytomegalovirus exposure and HLA in healthy donors. A multiplex PCR was run with 60 Vbeta primers and 13 Jbeta primers. The protocol was immunoSEQ multiplex PCR, while the TCRdb copy is restricted to in-frame clones and leaves out a portion. This sample has 150,000 to 200,000 clones, with 79% found just once. The material sequenced was PBMCs. These receptors came from a woman under 40 in good health and CMV-seropositive.

This chain uses TRBV6-5 with TRBJ2-5; weak D call: TRBD2 (5 bases). The J call may not be correct, given that the DNA end is closer to TRBJ2-7. CDR1 is MNHEY, CDR2 SVGAGI, per germline. The CDR3 contains 15 residues. CDR3 residues: CASRVDIRTSYEQYF. In DNA form, the CDR3 reads TGTGCCAGCAGAGTAGACATAAGGACTTCCTACGAGCAGTACTTC.

This chain connects TRBV10-3 to TRBJ1-6; 11 nucleotides agree with TRBD1. The CDR3 runs 16 residues. V lost 10 bases, J lost 10 bases, and 15 bases stayed unmatched. Per the germline V gene, CDR1 is ENHRY and CDR2 is SYGVKD. The CDR3 DNA reads TGTGCCACTCAGACCGGGACAGGGGGAAGTAACTCACCCCTCCACTTT. Residues: CATQTGTGGSNSPLHF.

This rearrangement joins TRBV29-1 to TRBJ2-2, with TRBD1 matching over 10 bases. Trimming at V came to 3 bases and at J to 7 bases, leaving 8 bases not matched to a gene. Germline lookup yields CDR1 SQVTM and CDR2 ANQGSEA. This CDR3 is 15 amino acids long. CDR3 residues: CSVEEGTGENGELFF. The CDR3 coding sequence is TGCAGCGTTGAGGAGGGGACAGGGGAAAACGGGGAGCTGTTTTTT.

The genes are TRBV5-6 and TRBJ2-2; 7 nucleotides line up with TRBD1. CDR1 SGHDT and CDR2 YYEEEE come from the germline V gene. The CDR3 sequence is 15 residues long. The trim removed 4 bases at V and 7 bases at J, leaving 10 bases unmatched. The CDR3 is CASSPQTGRVGELFF. CDR3 DNA sequence: TGTGCCAGCAGCCCACAGACAGGGCGCGTCGGGGAGCTGTTTTTT.

This rearrangement joins TRBV20-1 to TRBJ1-2; D unclear. The CDR3 totals 11 residues. The germline V gene has CDR1 DFQATT and CDR2 SNEGSKA (reference sequence). With 5 bases removed from V and 8 bases from J, the gap between germline ends came to 12 bases. The CDR3 bases are TGCAGTGCTTCCCGTTGGCAGGGCTACACCTTC. The encoded protein is CSASRWQGYTF.